The rows below give T cell receptor beta chains drawn from one sample of a study of CD8 T cells in ankylosing spondylitis. TCRdb re-derived calls from the 5' RACE reads in MiXCR, one entry per CDR3 protein. The sample yields around 140,000 distinct CDR3 sequences, roughly a sixth seen once. Sequenced material: blood, either unsorted or a sorted T cell fraction (not recorded which). The origin of the receptors is a male donor with ankylosing spondylitis. CDR3s include the opening cysteine and the closing phenylalanine or tryptophan. Each record gives: V gene, J gene, D gene, clone size, CDR3 DNA, CDR3 protein. D genes are given only for firm matches. Size is omitted from some rows. Given values are once, few, many or a class for expanded clones.

>TRBV14|TRBJ2-5|NA|NA
TGTGCCAGCAGCCCCATAGGGGTCGGAGAGACCCAGTACTTC
CASSPIGVGETQYF
>TRBV12-3/TRBV12-4|TRBJ2-7|NA|NA
TGTGCCAGCAGTTTCCAACAGGCGTACGAGCAGTACTTC
CASSFQQAYEQYF
>TRBV12-5|TRBJ2-7|NA|few
TGTGCTAGTGGTTTGGAAACGCGGGACGAGCAGTACTTC
CASGLETRDEQYF
>TRBV5-1|TRBJ2-7|TRBD1|many
TGCGCCAGCAGCTCAGGAAGGGACAGCAGTTTC
CASSSGRDSSF
>TRBV28|TRBJ2-1|NA|NA
TGTGCCAGCAGTCCCCCGTCCAGGAACTATAACAATGAGCAGTTCTTC
CASSPPSRNYNNEQFF
>TRBV20-1|TRBJ2-7|TRBD2|many
TGCAGTGCTAGAGATGGGGCGGGAGGGCCTAACGAGCAGTACTTC
CSARDGAGGPNEQYF
>TRBV7-3|TRBJ2-1|NA|NA
TGTGCCAGCAGCTTAGCCCCCGGGACAAACTACAATGAGCAGTTCTTC
CASSLAPGTNYNEQFF
>TRBV20-1|TRBJ2-1|NA|NA
TGCAGTGCTAAAATGACTACCTACAATGAGCAGTTCTTC
CSAKMTTYNEQFF
>TRBV12-3/TRBV12-4|TRBJ1-5|NA|NA
TGTGCCAGCAGTTTAAGACTGGCGAATCAGCCCCAGCATTTT
CASSLRLANQPQHF
>TRBV27|TRBJ1-4|NA|few
TGTGCCAGCAGGACCGACACGGGTTTCGAGGAAAAACTGTTTTTT
CASRTDTGFEEKLFF
>TRBV21-1|TRBJ1-5|NA|NA
TGTGCCAGCAGCAAAGATGAGGAATCCCATAGCAATCAGCCCCAGCATTTT
CASSKDEESHSNQPQHF
>TRBV27|TRBJ2-3|TRBD2|NA
TGTGCCAGCAGTTCGCATAGCGGGAAGGCAGATACGCAGTATTTT
CASSSHSGKADTQYF
>TRBV7-9|TRBJ2-1|NA|few
TGTGCCAGCAGCTTTTCGGGGCTACTAGAGCAGTTCTTC
CASSFSGLLEQFF
>TRBV20-1|TRBJ2-5|NA|NA
TGCAGTGCTAGTTATAAACGAGGGGGGACAAGGCACAAGACCCAGTACTTC
CSASYKRGGTRHKTQYF
>TRBV27|TRBJ2-3|NA|few
TGTGCCAGCATCTCCGGGACACCTGGTACGCAGTATTTT
CASISGTPGTQYF
>TRBV7-9|TRBJ2-7|TRBD1|NA
TGTGCCAGCAGCTTGTGGACAGGCTCCTACGAGCAGTACTTC
CASSLWTGSYEQYF
>TRBV6-1|TRBJ2-5|NA|NA
TGTGCCAGCAGTGAAAGGAGAAGGGCAGGGACTCAAGAGACCCAGTACTTC
CASSERRRAGTQETQYF
>TRBV7-9|TRBJ1-4|NA|few
TGTGCCAGCAGCTCACGACAGGACCCAAATGAAAAACTGTTTTTT
CASSSRQDPNEKLFF
>TRBV7-2|TRBJ2-2|NA|few
TGTGCCAGCAGCTTAGCCACAGGAACCGGGGAGCTGTTTTTT
CASSLATGTGELFF
>TRBV7-9|TRBJ2-1|NA|many
TGTGCCAGCAGCTCCTCGACGGGGGGCAGGAAGGAGCAGTTCTTC
CASSSSTGGRKEQFF
>TRBV6-1|TRBJ2-7|NA|few
TGTGCCAGCAGTGTAGCGGCTTCCTACGAGCAGTACTTC
CASSVAASYEQYF
>TRBV5-1|TRBJ1-1|NA|many
TGCGCCAGCAGCTTGGCGGGATTCTTGGCTTTCTTT
CASSLAGFLAFF
>TRBV9|TRBJ2-2|TRBD2|NA
TGTGCCAGCTGCGCTAGCGGGAGGGACGGGGAGCTGTTTTTT
CASCASGRDGELFF
>TRBV29-1|TRBJ2-7|TRBD1|few
TGCAGCGTCAAAAAGGGTTGGGACAGTAGCTACGAGCAGTACTTC
CSVKKGWDSSYEQYF
>TRBV6-5|TRBJ2-7|TRBD2|few
TGTGCCAGCAGTTACTCGGCTCTAGCGGGAGTAGGTGTCTACGAGCAGTACTTC
CASSYSALAGVGVYEQYF
>TRBV18|TRBJ2-7|NA|NA
TGTGCCAGCTCACGGGCAGCAACCTACGAGCAGTACTTC
CASSRAATYEQYF
>TRBV7-6|TRBJ2-1|NA|many
TGTGCCAGTGTGGCTCGACCCTACAATGAGCAGTTCTTC
CASVARPYNEQFF
>TRBV6-5|TRBJ1-2|TRBD1|NA
TGTGCCAGCAGCGAAGACAGGGCCCTCTGGGATGGCTACACCTTC
CASSEDRALWDGYTF
>TRBV12-3/TRBV12-4|TRBJ1-1|NA|few
TGTGCCAGCAGTAGTAGCGAGAACACTGAAGCTTTCTTT
CASSSSENTEAFF
>TRBV7-9|TRBJ1-1|NA|few
TGTGCCAGCAGCTTAGCGGTTGCGGGTACTGAAGCTTTCTTT
CASSLAVAGTEAFF
>TRBV5-1|TRBJ2-7|NA|few
TGCGCCAGCAGCTTTGGCAGGGATACCTACGAGCAGTACTTC
CASSFGRDTYEQYF
>TRBV11-2|TRBJ2-1|NA|NA
TGTGCCAGCAGCTTGGAGGAATTCTCCTACAATGAGCAGTTCTTC
CASSLEEFSYNEQFF
>TRBV9|TRBJ2-1|TRBD2|NA
TGTGCCAGCAGCGTAGAGGCTAGCGGGACCCTAGGGGATGAGCAGTTCTTC
CASSVEASGTLGDEQFF
>TRBV6-5|TRBJ2-1|NA|NA
TGTGCCAGCAGTTACTTACTTAGAGGGGGGTACAATGAGCAGTTCTTC
CASSYLLRGGYNEQFF
>TRBV11-2|TRBJ2-3|NA|NA
TGTGCCAGCAGCATACTTGGACAGGACTACGCAGATACGCAGTATTTT
CASSILGQDYADTQYF
>TRBV27|TRBJ2-5|NA|few
TGTGCCAGCAAACACGGGGAGACCCAGTACTTC
CASKHGETQYF
>TRBV4-1|TRBJ2-1|NA|many
TGCGCCAGCAGCCAAAAACAAGGCGGCGATGAGCAGTTCTTC
CASSQKQGGDEQFF
>TRBV9|TRBJ2-3|NA|few
TGTGCCAGCAGCGTAGGAGGAGGGGGCGATACGCAGTATTTT
CASSVGGGGDTQYF
>TRBV25-1|TRBJ2-7|NA|few
TGTGCCAGCAGTGAAGGAACGGACACACTCTCCTACGAGCAGTACTTC
CASSEGTDTLSYEQYF
>TRBV27|TRBJ2-7|TRBD2|NA
TGTGCCAGCAGAAACGGACTAGCGGGAAACTACGAGCAGTACTTC
CASRNGLAGNYEQYF
>TRBV27|TRBJ2-7|NA|NA
TGTGCCAGCACCCCTTGGGGGATCCGCTATTCCTACGAGCAGTACTTC
CASTPWGIRYSYEQYF
>TRBV5-1|TRBJ2-7|NA|NA
TGCGCCAGCAGCTTGGATCAGGGAATTCCCTACGAGCAGTACTTC
CASSLDQGIPYEQYF
>TRBV21-1|TRBJ2-1|NA|few
TGTGCCAGCAGCTCCGAGCGGGAGGGCCACGTAAATGAGCAGTTCTTC
CASSSEREGHVNEQFF
>TRBV20-1|TRBJ2-2|NA|many
TGCAGTGCTAGAGAGGCTGCCACCGGGGAGCTGTTTTTT
CSAREAATGELFF
>TRBV7-3|TRBJ1-4|NA|NA
TGTGCCAGCAGCTTAACGTCAGGGCAAGAACTGTTTTTT
CASSLTSGQELFF
>TRBV5-1|TRBJ2-7|NA|many
TGCGCCAGCAGCTGGGCGGACCGAAGGGGATACGAGCAGTACTTC
CASSWADRRGYEQYF
>TRBV28|TRBJ2-1|NA|NA
TGTGCCAGCAGTGAACCGACCTTTCGGGTTGAGGTCAATGAGCAGTTCTTC
CASSEPTFRVEVNEQFF
>TRBV12-3/TRBV12-4|TRBJ2-3|NA|NA
TGTGCCAGCAGTTTGGCCTCCTTAGATACGCAGTATTTT
CASSLASLDTQYF
>TRBV28|TRBJ2-7|NA|few
TGTGCCAGCAGTGGACTGCTCTACGAGCAGTACTTC
CASSGLLYEQYF